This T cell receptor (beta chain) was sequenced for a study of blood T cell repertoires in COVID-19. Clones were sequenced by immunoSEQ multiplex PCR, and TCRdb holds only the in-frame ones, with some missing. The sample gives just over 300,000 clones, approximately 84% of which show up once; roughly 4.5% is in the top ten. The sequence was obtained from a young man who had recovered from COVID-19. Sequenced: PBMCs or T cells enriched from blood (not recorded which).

The CDR3 nucleotides are TGTGCCAGCAGTGGTGACAGGCAGAGCACAGATACGCAGTATTTT. Its protein product is CASSGDRQSTDTQYF. The chain uses TRBV2 and TRBJ2-3; maybe TRBD1 (6 bases). CDR1 and CDR2 from the germline V gene are SNHLY and FYNNEI. The CDR3 consists of 15 residues. Trimming took off 4 bases at V and 0 bases at J, with 11 bases between the two ends.